This T cell receptor beta chain emerged from a study of cytomegalovirus exposure and HLA in healthy donors. The PCR made use of 60 Vbeta and 13 Jbeta primers. Measured with immunoSEQ multiplex PCR; TCRdb has only the in-frame clones, and not every one. The sample has 200,000 or so clones, roughly 84% seen once. Study outcomes and limitations: A later analysis, which compared TCR beta chains of equal frequency, found the HLA-associated ones more clonally expanded.

As regards this clone: Its antigen is not known.

The sequenced sample consisted of PBMCs. The origin of this receptor is a boy younger than 10 in good health and CMV-seronegative.

CDR3 region: CASSLNLEGVGYTF. The DNA for the CDR3 is TGTGCCAGCAGCTTAAATCTGGAAGGGGTCGGCTACACCTTC. The genes are TRBV7-9 and TRBJ1-2; perhaps TRBD1 as D (5 bases). The germline gives CDR1 SEHNR, CDR2 FQNEAQ (reference sequence). The CDR3 spans 14 residues. Deletions cut 2 bases from V and 8 bases from J, with 15 bases between. Drawing the rest from reference TRBV7-9 and TRBJ1-2, the complete variable domain is DTGVSQNPRHKITKRGQNVTFRCDPISEHNRLYWYRQTLGQGPEFLTYFQNEAQLEKSRLLSDRFSAERPKGSFSTLEIQRTEQGDSAMYLCASSLNLEGVGYTFGSGTRLTVV.